This TCR beta chain derives from a study of shared clonotypes between healthy human individuals. The V gene's germline CDR1 is SQVTM and CDR2 ANQGSEA. CDR3 length: 13 amino acids. Trimming removed 8 bases at V and 1 base at J, with 14 bases between. Measured with immunoSEQ multiplex PCR; TCRdb has only the in-frame clones, and not every one. The sample gives millions of clones, more than 80% of which show up once; about 0.39% is in the top ten. The chain is built from TRBV29-1 and TRBJ2-5; a weak D match, TRBD2 (6 bases). This TCR was sampled from a man in his late teens or twenties in good health. Some clones in this sample may be carry-over from other donors' samples. Specimen: naive CD4+ T cells from PBMCs. The subset is: CD45RA+ positively selected. In nucleotides, the CDR3 is TGCAGCACAGAGGACTATGCCCAAGAGACCCAGTACTTC. This codes for CSTEDYAQETQYF.